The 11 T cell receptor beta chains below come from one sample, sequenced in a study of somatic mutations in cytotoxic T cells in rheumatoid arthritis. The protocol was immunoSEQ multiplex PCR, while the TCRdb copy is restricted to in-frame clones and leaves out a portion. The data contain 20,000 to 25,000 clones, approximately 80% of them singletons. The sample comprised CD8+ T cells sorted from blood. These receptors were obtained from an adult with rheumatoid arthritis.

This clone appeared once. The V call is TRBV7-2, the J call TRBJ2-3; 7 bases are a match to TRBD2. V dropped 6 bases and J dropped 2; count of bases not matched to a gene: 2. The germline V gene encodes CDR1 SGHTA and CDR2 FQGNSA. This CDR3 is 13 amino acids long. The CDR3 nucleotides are TGTGCCAGCAGGGGGGGGACCACAGATACGCAGTATTTT. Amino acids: CASRGGTTDTQYF.

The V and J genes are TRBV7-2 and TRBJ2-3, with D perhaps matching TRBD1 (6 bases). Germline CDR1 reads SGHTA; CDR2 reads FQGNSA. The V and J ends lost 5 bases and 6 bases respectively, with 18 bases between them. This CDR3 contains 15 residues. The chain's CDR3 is CASSPIPPRGDTQYF. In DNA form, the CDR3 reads TGTGCCAGCAGCCCGATCCCCCCGAGGGGGGATACGCAGTATTTT.

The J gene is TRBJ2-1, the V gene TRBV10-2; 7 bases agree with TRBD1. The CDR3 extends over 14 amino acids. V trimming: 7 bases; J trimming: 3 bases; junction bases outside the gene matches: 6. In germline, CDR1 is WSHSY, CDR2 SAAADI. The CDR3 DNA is TGCGCCAGCAAGGGGGCCGACAACTACAATGAGCAGTTCTTC. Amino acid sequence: CASKGADNYNEQFF.

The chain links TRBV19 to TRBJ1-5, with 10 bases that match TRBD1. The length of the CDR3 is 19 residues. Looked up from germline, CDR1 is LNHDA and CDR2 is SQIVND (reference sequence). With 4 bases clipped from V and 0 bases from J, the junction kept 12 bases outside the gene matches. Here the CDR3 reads CASSRSPGQGLHSNQPQHF. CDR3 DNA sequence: TGTGCCAGTAGTAGAAGTCCGGGACAGGGGCTTCATAGCAATCAGCCCCAGCATTTT. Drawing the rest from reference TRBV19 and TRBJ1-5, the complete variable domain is DGGITQSPKYLFRKEGQNVTLSCEQNLNHDAMYWYRQDPGQGLRLIYYSQIVNDFQKGDIAEGYSVSREKKESFPLTVTSAQKNPTAFYLCASSRSPGQGLHSNQPQHFGDGTRLSIL.

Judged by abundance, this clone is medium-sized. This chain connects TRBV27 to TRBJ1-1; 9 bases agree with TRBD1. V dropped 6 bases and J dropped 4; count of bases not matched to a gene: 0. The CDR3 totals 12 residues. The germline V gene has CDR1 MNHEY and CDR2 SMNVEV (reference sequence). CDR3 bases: TGTGCCAGCAGGACAGGGGGCACTGAAGCTTTCTTT. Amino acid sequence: CASRTGGTEAFF.

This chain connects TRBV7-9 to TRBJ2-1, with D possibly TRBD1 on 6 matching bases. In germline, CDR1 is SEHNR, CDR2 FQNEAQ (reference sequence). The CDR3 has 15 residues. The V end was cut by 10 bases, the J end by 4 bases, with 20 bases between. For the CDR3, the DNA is TGTGCCACCCCGGAAGAGTGGGGGCCTTACAATGAGCAGTTCTTC. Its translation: CATPEEWGPYNEQFF.

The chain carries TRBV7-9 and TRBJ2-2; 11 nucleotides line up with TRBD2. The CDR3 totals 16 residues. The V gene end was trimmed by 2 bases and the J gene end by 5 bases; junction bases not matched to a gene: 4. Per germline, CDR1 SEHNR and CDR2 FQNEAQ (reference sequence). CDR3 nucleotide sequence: TGTGCCAGCAGCTTACGACTAGCGGGGCCAACCGGGGAGCTGTTTTTT. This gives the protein CASSLRLAGPTGELFF.

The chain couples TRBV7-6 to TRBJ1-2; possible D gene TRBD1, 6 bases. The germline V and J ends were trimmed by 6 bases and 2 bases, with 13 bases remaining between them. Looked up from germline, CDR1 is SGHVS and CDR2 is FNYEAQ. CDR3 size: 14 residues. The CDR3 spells CASRPTGRNYGYTF. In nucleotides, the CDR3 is TGTGCCAGCAGACCGACAGGAAGGAACTATGGCTACACCTTC.

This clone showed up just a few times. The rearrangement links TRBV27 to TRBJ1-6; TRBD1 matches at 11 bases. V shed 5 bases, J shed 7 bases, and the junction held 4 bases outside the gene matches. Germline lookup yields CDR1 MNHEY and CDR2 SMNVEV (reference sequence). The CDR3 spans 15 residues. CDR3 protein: CASSTGTGGNSPLHF. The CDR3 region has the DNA TGTGCCAGCAGTACAGGGACAGGGGGAAATTCACCCCTCCACTTT.

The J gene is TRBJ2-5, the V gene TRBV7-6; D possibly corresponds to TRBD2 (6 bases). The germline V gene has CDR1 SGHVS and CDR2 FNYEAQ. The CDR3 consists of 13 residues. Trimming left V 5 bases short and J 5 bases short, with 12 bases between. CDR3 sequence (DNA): TGTGCCAGCAGCACCCGGGGGACTGAGACCCAGTACTTC. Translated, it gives CASSTRGTETQYF.

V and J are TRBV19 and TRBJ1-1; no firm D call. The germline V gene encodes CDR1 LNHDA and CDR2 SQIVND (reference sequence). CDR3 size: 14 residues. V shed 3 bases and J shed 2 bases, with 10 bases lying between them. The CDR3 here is CASSIREHNTEAFF. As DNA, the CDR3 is TGTGCCAGTAGTATCCGGGAGCATAACACTGAAGCTTTCTTT. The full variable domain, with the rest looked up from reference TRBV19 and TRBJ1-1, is DGGITQSPKYLFRKEGQNVTLSCEQNLNHDAMYWYRQDPGQGLRLIYYSQIVNDFQKGDIAEGYSVSREKKESFPLTVTSAQKNPTAFYLCASSIREHNTEAFFGQGTRLTVV.